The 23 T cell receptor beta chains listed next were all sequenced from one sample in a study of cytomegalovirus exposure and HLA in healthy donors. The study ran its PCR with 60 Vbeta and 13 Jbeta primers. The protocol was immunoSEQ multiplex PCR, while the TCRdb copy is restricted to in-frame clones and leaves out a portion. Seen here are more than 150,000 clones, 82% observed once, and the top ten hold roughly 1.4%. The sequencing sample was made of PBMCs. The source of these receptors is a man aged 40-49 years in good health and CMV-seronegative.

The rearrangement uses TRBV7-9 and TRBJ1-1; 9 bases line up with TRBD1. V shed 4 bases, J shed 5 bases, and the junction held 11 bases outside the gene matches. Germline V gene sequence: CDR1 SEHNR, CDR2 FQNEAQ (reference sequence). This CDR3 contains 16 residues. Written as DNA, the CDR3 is TGTGCCAGCAGCTCAAAGTTGGGGACAGGGTTGACTGAAGCTTTCTTT. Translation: CASSSKLGTGLTEAFF.

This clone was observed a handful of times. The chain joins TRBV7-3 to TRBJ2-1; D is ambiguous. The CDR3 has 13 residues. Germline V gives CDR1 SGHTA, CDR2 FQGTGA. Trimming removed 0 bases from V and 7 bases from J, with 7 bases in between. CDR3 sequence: CASSLTRQNEQFF. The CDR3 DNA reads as TGTGCCAGCAGCTTAACGCGACAAAATGAGCAGTTCTTC.

In nucleotides, the CDR3 is TGTGCCAGTAGTAGTAGCTCCAGTCGGGACTATGGCTACACCTTC. This translates into CASSSSSSRDYGYTF. The chain carries TRBV19 and TRBJ1-2; D unresolved. CDR1 is LNHDA, CDR2 SQIVND, per germline (reference sequence). CDR3 length: 15 residues. V was shortened by 4 bases and J by 3 bases, with 15 bases between the two germline ends.

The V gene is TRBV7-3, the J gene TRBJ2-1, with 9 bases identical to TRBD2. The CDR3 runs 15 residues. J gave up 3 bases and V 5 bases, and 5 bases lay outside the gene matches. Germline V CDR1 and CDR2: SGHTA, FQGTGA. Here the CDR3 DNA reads TGTGCCAGCAGCCTTAGCGGGGGAAACTACAATGAGCAGTTCTTC. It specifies CASSLSGGNYNEQFF.

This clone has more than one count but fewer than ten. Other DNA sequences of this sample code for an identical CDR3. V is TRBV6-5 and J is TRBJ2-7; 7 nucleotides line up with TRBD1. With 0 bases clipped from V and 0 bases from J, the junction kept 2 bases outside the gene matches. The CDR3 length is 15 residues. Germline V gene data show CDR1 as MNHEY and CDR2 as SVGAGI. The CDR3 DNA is TGTGCCAGCAGTTACTCTAACAGGGGCTCCTACGAGCAGTACTTC. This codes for CASSYSNRGSYEQYF.

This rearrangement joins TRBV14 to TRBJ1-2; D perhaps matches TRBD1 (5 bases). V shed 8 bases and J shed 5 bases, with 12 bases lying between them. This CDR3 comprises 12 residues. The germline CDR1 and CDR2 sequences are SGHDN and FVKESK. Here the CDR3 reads CASGDSKYGYTF. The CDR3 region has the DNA TGTGCCAGCGGCGACAGCAAGTATGGCTACACCTTC.

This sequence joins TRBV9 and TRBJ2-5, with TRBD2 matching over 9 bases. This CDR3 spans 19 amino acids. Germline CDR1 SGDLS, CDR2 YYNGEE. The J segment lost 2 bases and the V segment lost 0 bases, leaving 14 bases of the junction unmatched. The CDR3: CASSVGLAGTLGVQETQYF. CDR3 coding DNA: TGTGCCAGCAGCGTAGGGCTAGCGGGGACCCTCGGGGTACAAGAGACCCAGTACTTC.

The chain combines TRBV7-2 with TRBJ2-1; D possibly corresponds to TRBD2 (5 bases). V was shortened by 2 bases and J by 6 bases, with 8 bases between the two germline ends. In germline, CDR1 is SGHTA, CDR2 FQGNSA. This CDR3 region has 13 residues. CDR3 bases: TGTGCCAGCAGCTTACGAGGGTCCAATGAGCAGTTCTTC. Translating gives CASSLRGSNEQFF.

The CDR3 sequence is CASSYAQVYEQYF. CDR3 DNA: TGTGCCAGCAGTTACGCCCAGGTCTACGAGCAGTACTTC. This chain joins TRBV6-5 and TRBJ2-7; D gene uncertain. Trimming left V 2 bases short and J 3 bases short, with 8 bases between. Per germline, CDR1 MNHEY and CDR2 SVGAGI. The CDR3 sequence is 13 residues long.

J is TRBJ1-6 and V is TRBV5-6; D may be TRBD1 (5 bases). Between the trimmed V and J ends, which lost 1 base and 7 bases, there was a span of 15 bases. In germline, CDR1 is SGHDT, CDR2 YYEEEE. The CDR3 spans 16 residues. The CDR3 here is CASSLWGWAGNSPLHF. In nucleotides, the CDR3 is TGTGCCAGCAGCTTGTGGGGTTGGGCAGGGAATTCACCCCTCCACTTT.

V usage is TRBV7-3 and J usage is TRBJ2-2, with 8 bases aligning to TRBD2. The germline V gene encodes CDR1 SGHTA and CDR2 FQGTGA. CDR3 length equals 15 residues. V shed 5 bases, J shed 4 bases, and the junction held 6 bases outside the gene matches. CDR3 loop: CASSRAGAGTGELFF. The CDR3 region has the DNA TGTGCCAGCAGCCGAGCGGGAGCTGGCACCGGGGAGCTGTTTTTT.

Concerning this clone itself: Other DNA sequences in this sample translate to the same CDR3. The CDR3 sequence is CASSPNYNTEAFF. DNA for the CDR3: TGTGCCAGCAGCCCCAACTATAACACTGAAGCTTTCTTT. This rearrangement joins TRBV14 to TRBJ1-1; D not resolved. Trimming took 4 bases from V and 2 from J, leaving 8 bases between them. Germline V CDR1 and CDR2: SGHDN, FVKESK. This CDR3 has 13 residues.

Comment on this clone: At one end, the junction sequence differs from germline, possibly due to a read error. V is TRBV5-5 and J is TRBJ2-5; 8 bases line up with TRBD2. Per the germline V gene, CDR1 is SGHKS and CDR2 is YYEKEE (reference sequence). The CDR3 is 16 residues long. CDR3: CASSLGPGLGGEAQYF. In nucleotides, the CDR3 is TGTGCCAGCAGCTTGGGACCGGGACTAGGCGGAGAGGCCCAGTACTTC.

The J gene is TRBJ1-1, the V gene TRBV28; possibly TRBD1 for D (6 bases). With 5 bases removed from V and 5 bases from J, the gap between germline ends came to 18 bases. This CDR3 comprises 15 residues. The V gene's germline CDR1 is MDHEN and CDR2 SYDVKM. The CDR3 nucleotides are TGTGCCAGCAGTCGAGGGGGGGGCTCTGGGACTGAAGCTTTCTTT. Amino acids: CASSRGGGSGTEAFF. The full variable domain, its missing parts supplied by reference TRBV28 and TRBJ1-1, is DVKVTQSSRYLVKRTGEKVFLECVQDMDHENMFWYRQDPGLGLRLIYFSYDVKMKEKGDIPEGYSVSREKKERFSLILESASTNQTSMYLCASSRGGGSGTEAFFGQGTRLTVV.

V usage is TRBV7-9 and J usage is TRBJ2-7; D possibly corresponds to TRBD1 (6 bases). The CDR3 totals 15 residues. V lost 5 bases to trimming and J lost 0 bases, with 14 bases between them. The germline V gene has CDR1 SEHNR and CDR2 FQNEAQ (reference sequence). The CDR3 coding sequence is TGTGCCAGCAGCCCGACAGGTCTGAGCTCCTACGAGCAGTACTTC. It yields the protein CASSPTGLSSYEQYF.

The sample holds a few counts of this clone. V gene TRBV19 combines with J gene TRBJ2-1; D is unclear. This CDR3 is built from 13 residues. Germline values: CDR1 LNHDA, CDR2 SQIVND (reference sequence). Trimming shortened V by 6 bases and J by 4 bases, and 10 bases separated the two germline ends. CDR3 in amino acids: CASSLSVYNEQFF. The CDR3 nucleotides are TGTGCCAGTAGCCTCTCCGTATACAATGAGCAGTTCTTC.

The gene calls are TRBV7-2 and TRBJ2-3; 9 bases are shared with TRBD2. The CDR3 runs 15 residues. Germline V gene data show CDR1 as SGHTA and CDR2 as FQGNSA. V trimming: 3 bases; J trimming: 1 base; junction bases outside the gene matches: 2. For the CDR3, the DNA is TGTGCCAGCAGCTTGAAGCGGGGGGGCACAGATACGCAGTATTTT. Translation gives CASSLKRGGTDTQYF.

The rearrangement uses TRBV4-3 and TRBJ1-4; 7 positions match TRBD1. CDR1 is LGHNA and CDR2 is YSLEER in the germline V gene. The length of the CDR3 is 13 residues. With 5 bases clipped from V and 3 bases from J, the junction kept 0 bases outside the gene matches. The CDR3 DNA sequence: TGCGCCAGCAGCGGACAGGCTAATGAAAAACTGTTTTTT. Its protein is CASSGQANEKLFF.

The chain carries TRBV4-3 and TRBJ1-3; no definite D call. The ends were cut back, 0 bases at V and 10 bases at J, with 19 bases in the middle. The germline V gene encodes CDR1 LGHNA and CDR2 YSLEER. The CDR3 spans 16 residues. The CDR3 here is CASSQDRVRGIKTIYF. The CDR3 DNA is TGCGCCAGCAGCCAAGATCGTGTTCGGGGAATTAAGACCATATATTTT.

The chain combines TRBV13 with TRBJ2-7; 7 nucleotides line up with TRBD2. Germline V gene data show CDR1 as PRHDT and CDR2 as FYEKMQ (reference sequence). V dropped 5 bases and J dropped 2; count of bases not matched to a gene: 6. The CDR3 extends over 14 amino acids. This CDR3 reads CASSTEGGTYEQYF. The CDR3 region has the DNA TGTGCCAGCAGCACGGAGGGAGGGACCTACGAGCAGTACTTC.

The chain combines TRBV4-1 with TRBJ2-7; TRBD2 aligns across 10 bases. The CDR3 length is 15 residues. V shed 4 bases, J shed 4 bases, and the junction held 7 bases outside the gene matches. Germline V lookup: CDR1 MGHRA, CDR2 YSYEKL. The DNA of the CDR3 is TGCGCCAGCAGCCCAGGACTAGCGGAGTTATACGAGCAGTACTTC. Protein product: CASSPGLAELYEQYF.

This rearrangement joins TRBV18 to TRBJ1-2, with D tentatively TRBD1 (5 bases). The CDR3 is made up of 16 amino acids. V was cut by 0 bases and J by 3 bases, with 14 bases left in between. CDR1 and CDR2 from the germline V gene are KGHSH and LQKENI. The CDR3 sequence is CASSPPLGSGDYGYTF. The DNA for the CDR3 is TGTGCCAGCTCACCACCGTTGGGGTCGGGGGACTATGGCTACACCTTC.

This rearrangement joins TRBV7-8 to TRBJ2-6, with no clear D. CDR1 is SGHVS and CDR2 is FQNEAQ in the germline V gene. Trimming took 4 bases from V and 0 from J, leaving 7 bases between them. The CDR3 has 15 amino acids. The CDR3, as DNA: TGTGCCAGCAGCTGGGCAGTCTCTGGGGCCAACGTCCTGACTTTC. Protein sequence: CASSWAVSGANVLTF.